This T cell receptor (beta chain) was retrieved from a study of OX40 agonist ivuxolimab in advanced cancers. The repertoire was sequenced with immunoSEQ multiplex PCR; TCRdb's copy has only in-frame clones and lacks some. The table shows more than 80,000 clones, with around 90% occurring only once. In germline, CDR1 is SGDLS, CDR2 YYNGEE. There are 15 residues in the CDR3. The V segment lost 4 bases and the J segment 2 bases; nucleotides outside the gene matches: 6. The source of this sequence is an adult with an advanced solid tumor such as melanoma, head and neck, liver or kidney cancer. The J gene is TRBJ2-7, the V gene TRBV9, with 10 nucleotides matching TRBD1. The sequences come from CD4+ or CD8+ T cells sorted from blood, collected in a trial of the OX40 agonist ivuxolimab. The CDR3 region is CASSPQGQGTYEQYF. DNA for the CDR3: TGTGCCAGCAGCCCCCAGGGACAGGGGACCTACGAGCAGTACTTC.